The 24 T cell receptor beta chains below all came from one sample that was sequenced in a study of regulatory T cells in long-lasting Graves disease. Combining iRepertoire HTBI primers with Arm-PCR of CDR3 regions, the authors built TCR beta libraries. TCRdb redid the calling of the multiplex PCR reads with MiXCR, one entry per CDR3 protein. The sample shows a few hundred thousand distinct CDR3 sequences, approximately 22% of them seen only once. Stated time point: persistent/refractory GD, antithyroid drugs over 5 years with positive TRAb. Construction of the TCR library relied on RNA isolated from PBMCs. The source was peripheral blood mononuclear cells (PBMCs), collected when the disease was refractory, from a patient treated with antithyroid drugs. The receptors here all came from a female donor with Graves disease.

This clonotype has only one observation. This may be a read error: a much more frequent sequence differs by one nucleotide. This rearrangement joins TRBV6-2 or TRBV6-3 to TRBJ1-5; D is unresolved. This CDR3 region has 16 residues. The germline gives CDR1 MNHEY, CDR2 SVGEGT. The DNA for the CDR3 is TGTACCAGCAGATTACGTACTGCAGTTAGCAATCAGCCCCAGCATTTT. Amino acids: CTSRLRTAVSNQPQHF.

V and J are TRBV19 and TRBJ1-3; D uncertain. The CDR3 is 14 amino acids. Between the trimmed V and J ends, which lost 5 bases and 2 bases, there was a span of 10 bases. CDR1 is LNHDA, CDR2 SQIVND, per germline (reference sequence). The CDR3 nucleotides are TGTGCCAGTAGTCTTAGCAGTCCTGGAAACACCATATATTTT. This translates into CASSLSSPGNTIYF.

The gene calls are TRBV19 and TRBJ2-7; TRBD1 matches 9 bases. The ends lost 6 bases at V and 3 bases at J; junction bases unmatched: 6. Per the germline V gene, CDR1 is LNHDA and CDR2 is SQIVND (reference sequence). This CDR3 comprises 14 residues. The CDR3 loop is CASSRGQGNYEQYF. CDR3 in DNA: TGTGCCAGTAGCCGAGGACAGGGGAACTACGAGCAGTACTTC.

This clonotype was observed a few times. The chain joins TRBV20-1 to TRBJ2-7; 7 bases line up with TRBD2. The germline gives CDR1 DFQATT, CDR2 SNEGSKA (reference sequence). CDR3 size: 12 residues. V shed 4 bases and J 3 bases; nucleotides not matched to a gene: 3. This CDR3 reads CSANGGSYEQYF. CDR3 DNA: TGCAGTGCTAACGGGGGGAGCTACGAGCAGTACTTC.

This clonotype was detected many times. The chain employs TRBV6-9 and TRBJ2-5; D may correspond to TRBD1 or TRBD2 (5 bases each). Trimming took 3 bases from V and 5 from J, leaving 16 bases between them. The CDR3 contains 15 residues. Germline values: CDR1 MNHGY, CDR2 SVAAGI. The DNA of the CDR3 is TGTGCCAGCAGTTACATCCAGGGAGATTGGGAGACCCAGTACTTC. It is translated as CASSYIQGDWETQYF.

The chain employs TRBV20-1 and TRBJ1-3; D is perhaps TRBD1 (6 bases). Trimming took off 6 bases at V and 2 bases at J, with 11 bases between the two ends. Germline V CDR1 and CDR2: DFQATT, SNEGSKA (reference sequence). The CDR3 is made up of 13 amino acids. CDR3 in DNA: TGCAGTGCCGTACAGGGCCCTGGAAACACCATATATTTT. Translated, it gives CSAVQGPGNTIYF.

A few counts support this clonotype. The genes are TRBV7-3 and TRBJ1-2; TRBD1 aligns across 8 bases. Germline V gene lookup returns CDR1 SGHTA and CDR2 FQGTGA. This CDR3 is built from 16 residues. With V trimmed by 4 bases and J by 6 bases, 13 bases remained unmatched. Here the CDR3 DNA reads TGTGCCAGCAGCTCGGGCCGGACAGGGAAGATCGATGGCTACACCTTC. It translates to CASSSGRTGKIDGYTF.

V and J are TRBV7-9 and TRBJ2-2; D remains ambiguous. Deletions cut 5 bases from V and 3 bases from J, with 10 bases between. The germline gives CDR1 SEHNR, CDR2 FQNEAQ (reference sequence). The CDR3 has 14 amino acids. Here the CDR3 DNA reads TGTGCCAGCAGCCCACCCCCCCACACCGGGGAGCTGTTTTTT. Translation gives CASSPPPHTGELFF. Supplemented by reference TRBV7-9 and TRBJ2-2, the full variable domain reads DTGVSQNPRHKITKRGQNVTFRCDPISEHNRLYWYRQTLGQGPEFLTYFQNEAQLEKSRLLSDRFSAERPKGSFSTLEIQRTEQGDSAMYLCASSPPPHTGELFFGEGSRLTVL.

This clonotype was observed at least ten times. The chain joins TRBV7-3 to TRBJ1-2, with unresolved D. The V end was cut by 3 bases, the J end by 4 bases, with 9 bases between. Per germline, CDR1 SGHTA and CDR2 FQGTGA. This CDR3 comprises 13 residues. The CDR3: CASSLGYGYGYTF. The CDR3, as DNA: TGTGCCAGCAGCTTGGGGTACGGCTATGGCTACACCTTC.

This chain joins TRBV4-3 and TRBJ2-5, with 10 positions matching TRBD2. CDR3 size: 18 residues. V lost 0 bases to trimming and J lost 5 bases; unmatched junction nucleotides: 12. Germline V gene sequence: CDR1 LGHNA, CDR2 YSLEER. CDR3 residues: CASSQDPFERGGVETQYF. The CDR3 nucleotides read TGCGCCAGCAGCCAAGATCCCTTCGAGCGGGGGGGCGTGGAGACCCAGTACTTC.

The table lists this clonotype with many counts. The chain recombines TRBV12-3 or TRBV12-4 with TRBJ1-6; D uncertain. This CDR3 spans 15 amino acids. Trimming cost V 4 bases and J 3 bases, with 10 bases left between them. The CDR3 loop reads CASSSTGDYNSPLHF. In DNA, the CDR3 is TGTGCCAGCAGTTCCACCGGGGACTATAATTCACCCCTCCACTTT.

The table lists this clonotype with a few counts. The J gene is TRBJ2-3, the V gene TRBV12-3 or TRBV12-4, with a tentative D call TRBD1 (5 bases). Trimming removed 3 bases from V and 2 bases from J, with 12 bases in between. CDR3 length: 15 residues. The CDR3, as DNA: TGTGCCAGCAGTTTCAGGGCAGGCAACACAGATACGCAGTATTTT. Its translation is CASSFRAGNTDTQYF.

The gene calls are TRBV20-1 and TRBJ2-7; 14 nucleotides match TRBD2. V shed 5 bases and J 1 base; nucleotides not matched to a gene: 1. The CDR3 is 14 amino acids. CDR1 DFQATT and CDR2 SNEGSKA come from the germline V gene (reference sequence). The CDR3 DNA follows: TGCAGTGCTGGGACTAGCGGGGGTTCCTACGAGCAGTACTTC. Protein sequence: CSAGTSGGSYEQYF.

In regard to this clonotype: One junction end does not reproduce the germline sequence, and a read error may be involved. The gene calls are TRBV10-3 and TRBJ1-6; 8 bases agree with TRBD1. The germline CDR1 and CDR2 sequences are ENHRY and SYGVKD. The CDR3 loop spans 15 amino acids. The CDR3 DNA follows: TGTGCCATCAGCGCAGGGGGCGCCTACAATTCACCCCTCCACTTT. This gives the protein CAISAGGAYNSPLHF.

V is TRBV6-2 or TRBV6-3 and J is TRBJ2-2; D gene uncertain. V was clipped by 6 bases and J by 7 bases, with 6 bases between them. CDR3 size: 11 residues. Germline-derived CDR1 and CDR2 are MNHEY and SVGEGT. In nucleotides, the CDR3 is TGTGCCAGCAGCCGCTACGGGGAGCTGTTTTTT. It specifies CASSRYGELFF.

The table lists this clonotype with many counts. The rearrangement joins TRBV28 to TRBJ2-7, with unresolved D. V was cut by 6 bases and J by 2 bases, with 11 bases left in between. This CDR3 region has 13 residues. Germline CDR1 MDHEN, CDR2 SYDVKM. DNA for the CDR3: TGTGCCAGCAGAAGGACGGAGACCTACGAGCAGTACTTC. It encodes CASRRTETYEQYF.

This clonotype was picked up a small number of times. This sequence joins TRBV29-1 and TRBJ1-4, with TRBD1 identical over 9 bases. V lost 4 bases and J lost 8; bases outside the gene matches: 5. This CDR3 has 13 residues. From germline, CDR1 is SQVTM and CDR2 ANQGSEA. CDR3 sequence (DNA): TGCAGCGTTGCGACAGGGGGGTTGGAAAAACTGTTTTTT. Translating it yields CSVATGGLEKLFF.

This clonotype came up a few times. V is TRBV27 and J is TRBJ1-2; 8 nucleotides agree with TRBD1. Germline lookup yields CDR1 MNHEY and CDR2 SMNVEV (reference sequence). With V trimmed by 5 bases and J by 7 bases, 6 bases remained unmatched. CDR3 length: 13 residues. The CDR3 sequence is CASSTGQGGGYTF. The DNA for the CDR3 is TGTGCCAGCAGTACCGGACAGGGTGGTGGCTACACCTTC.

The rearrangement joins TRBV5-5 to TRBJ2-2; a possible D gene is TRBD1 (5 bases). CDR1 and CDR2 (germline): SGHKS, YYEKEE (reference sequence). CDR3 length: 15 residues. Trimming took off 5 bases at V and 2 bases at J, with 13 bases between the two ends. CDR3 in DNA: TGTGCCAGCAGTAGGTCGACAGTAAACACCGGGGAGCTGTTTTTT. Translation: CASSRSTVNTGELFF.

This clonotype was seen only a few times. This chain uses TRBV28 with TRBJ1-2; D gene uncertain. Trimming pared 2 bases from V and 2 bases from J, leaving 12 bases between. The CDR3 runs to 15 residues. Per germline, CDR1 MDHEN and CDR2 SYDVKM. CDR3 nucleotides: TGTGCCAGCAGTTTAACGTTCGGACCAAACTATGGCTACACCTTC. This sequence encodes CASSLTFGPNYGYTF.

At least ten counts were recorded for this clonotype. The chain uses TRBV28 and TRBJ1-1; maybe TRBD1 (5 bases). Germline CDR1 reads MDHEN; CDR2 reads SYDVKM. V was cut by 5 bases and J by 1 base, with 14 bases left in between. The CDR3 contains 15 residues. The CDR3 loop reads CASSATGTGNTEAFF. The CDR3 DNA follows: TGTGCCAGCAGTGCGACCGGGACGGGGAACACTGAAGCTTTCTTT.

Remarks on this clonotype: A far larger clone is one nucleotide away, so this likely arose from a read error. V gene TRBV6-1 combines with J gene TRBJ2-5; the D gene is possibly TRBD1 (5 bases). Trimming removed 5 bases at V and 2 bases at J, with 12 bases between. Germline assignment: CDR1 MNHNS and CDR2 SASEGT. The CDR3 loop spans 14 amino acids. The CDR3 DNA reads TGTGCCAGCAGTTACAGGACGGAACAAGAGACCCAGTACTTC. It specifies CASSYRTEQETQYF.

This clonotype was observed many times. This chain joins TRBV6-1 and TRBJ1-1, with 11 bases that match TRBD1. The CDR3 extends over 17 amino acids. With V trimmed by 5 bases and J by 0 bases, 8 bases remained unmatched. Per the germline V gene, CDR1 is MNHNS and CDR2 is SASEGT. The CDR3 sequence: CASSRTGGSALNTEAFF. In nucleotides, the CDR3 is TGTGCCAGCAGTCGGACAGGGGGCTCCGCATTGAACACTGAAGCTTTCTTT.

This clonotype has a count of ten or more. The chain links TRBV20-1 to TRBJ2-7; 7 positions match TRBD1. This CDR3 contains 15 residues. V dropped 3 bases and J dropped 1; count of bases not matched to a gene: 9. Germline CDR1 DFQATT, CDR2 SNEGSKA (reference sequence). The CDR3 is CSARDEAGGSYEQYF. The CDR3 DNA is TGCAGTGCTAGGGATGAGGCAGGGGGATCCTACGAGCAGTACTTC.